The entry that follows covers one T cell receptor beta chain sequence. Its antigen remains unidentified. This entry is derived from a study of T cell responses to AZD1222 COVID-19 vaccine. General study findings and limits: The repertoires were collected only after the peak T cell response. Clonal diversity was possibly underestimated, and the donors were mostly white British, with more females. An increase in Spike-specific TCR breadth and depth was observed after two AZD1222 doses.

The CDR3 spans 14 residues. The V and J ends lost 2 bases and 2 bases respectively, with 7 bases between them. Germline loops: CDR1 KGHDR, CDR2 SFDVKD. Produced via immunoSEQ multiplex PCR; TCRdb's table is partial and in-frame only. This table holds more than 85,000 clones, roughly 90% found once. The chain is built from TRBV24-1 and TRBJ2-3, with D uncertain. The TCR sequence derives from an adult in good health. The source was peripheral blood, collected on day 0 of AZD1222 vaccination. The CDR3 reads CATSDSIYTDTQYF. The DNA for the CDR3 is TGTGCCACCAGTGATTCTATATACACAGATACGCAGTATTTT.